This T cell receptor (beta chain) emerged from a study of cytomegalovirus exposure and HLA in healthy donors. Per germline, CDR1 MNHEY and CDR2 SMNVEV (reference sequence). The CDR3 loop spans 15 amino acids. V was pared by 2 bases and J by 5 bases, with 16 bases between. The study's findings and limits: Most TCR sequences proved rare, with some public TCRs found in many donors. Indistinguishable V segments such as TRBV6-2 and TRBV6-3 were excluded. It was reported that the classifier diagnosed cytomegalovirus status with high specificity and sensitivity in both the original and validation cohorts.

A word on this clone: The antigen is undetermined.

PCR amplification relied on 60 Vbeta primers (plus 13 Jbeta primers). In the authors' workflow: Approximately 79 million unique TCR beta chains, roughly 11 million of them shared, were counted by a later analysis. Sequenced by immunoSEQ multiplex PCR; TCRdb stores in-frame clones only, minus some. V, J and clone size are taken as reported in that table, and D and trimming were inferred from the DNA itself. This table has some 130,000 clones, 77% appearing once. The sequencing sample was made of PBMCs. This receptor was obtained from a male donor in good health and CMV-seronegative. V usage is TRBV27 and J usage is TRBJ2-7; D perhaps matches TRBD2 (6 bases). The CDR3 loop reads CASSLNSGPPHEQYF. CDR3 sequence (DNA): TGTGCCAGCAGTTTAAATAGCGGCCCGCCCCACGAGCAGTACTTC.